These T cell receptor beta chains were read from a single sample in a study of blood T cell repertoires in COVID-19. Sequenced by immunoSEQ multiplex PCR; TCRdb stores in-frame clones only, minus some. This table holds about 150,000 clones, roughly 82% found once. The sample taken for sequencing was peripheral blood. These receptor sequences come from a man between 65 and 79 years old with acute or convalescent COVID-19. CDR3s include the opening cysteine and the closing phenylalanine or tryptophan. D genes are given only for firm matches. Clone size is not always given. Where it is, it says once, few, many or a class for expanded clones.

d_call | j_call | clone_size | v_call | cdr3_nt | cdr3_aa
- | TRBJ2-7 | - | TRBV6-5 | TGTGCCAGCAGTAAGATCGGGACTCTTGATTACGAGCAGTACTTC | CASSKIGTLDYEQYF
TRBD2 | TRBJ2-1 | - | TRBV3-1/TRBV3-2 | TGTGCCAGCACCACGGGGGGGCAATACAATGAGCAGTTCTTC | CASTTGGQYNEQFF
- | TRBJ2-3 | - | TRBV3-1/TRBV3-2 | TGTGCCAGCAGCCAAGTGTTCTTTTCTAGCATGGATACGCAGTATTTT | CASSQVFFSSMDTQYF
TRBD2 | TRBJ2-7 | - | TRBV4-2 | TGTGCCAGCAGCCAAGGACCTCTGACGGGGGGGTCCTCCTACTACGAGCAGTACTTC | CASSQGPLTGGSSYYEQYF
TRBD2 | TRBJ2-3 | - | TRBV10-1 | TGCGCCAGCAGTGAAACTAGCGGGAGTGGAGATACGCAGTATTTT | CASSETSGSGDTQYF
- | TRBJ1-2 | - | TRBV18 | TGTGCCAGCTCCTCATCTTCTTATGAGAACTATGGCTACACCTTC | CASSSSSYENYGYTF
TRBD2 | TRBJ2-1 | - | TRBV5-1 | TGCGCCAGCAGCTTGGAGCGGGGTGGGTACAATGAGCAGTTCTTC | CASSLERGGYNEQFF
- | TRBJ2-7 | - | TRBV6-5 | TGTGCCAGCAGTTACTCGACGTCCTTAGCTTCCGAGCAGTACTTC | CASSYSTSLASEQYF
TRBD2 | TRBJ2-3 | few | TRBV7-3 | TGTGCCAGCAGCTTAGGCGGGGGGGCTGGTAATACGCAGTATTTT | CASSLGGGAGNTQYF
- | TRBJ1-2 | - | TRBV3-1/TRBV3-2 | TGTGCCAGCAGCCATTCGGTACAGGCTGTCGTACATGGCTACACCTTC | CASSHSVQAVVHGYTF
- | TRBJ2-2 | - | TRBV14 | TGTGCCAGCAGCCGGGGCCCCGGGGAGCTGTTTTTT | CASSRGPGELFF
TRBD1 | TRBJ1-5 | - | TRBV6-2/TRBV6-3 | TGTGCCAGCAGTCACGGACAGGGCGACTCTCAGCCCCAGCATTTT | CASSHGQGDSQPQHF
TRBD1 | TRBJ1-4 | - | TRBV5-1 | TGCGCCAGCAGCTTGGGGGCAGGGGGAGCTGTAACTAATGAAAAACTGTTTTTT | CASSLGAGGAVTNEKLFF
TRBD2 | TRBJ2-3 | - | TRBV12-5 | TGTGCTAGTGGTTTGGCTAGCGGCCCGACAGATACGCAGTATTTT | CASGLASGPTDTQYF
TRBD2 | TRBJ2-3 | - | TRBV7-3 | TGTGCCAGCAGCATACCCTCCAGCGGGGGAACTAGCACAGATACGCAGTATTTT | CASSIPSSGGTSTDTQYF
- | TRBJ2-2 | - | TRBV6-5 | TGTGCCAGCAGTAAGGTAGCGGAAAACACCGGGGAGCTGTTTTTT | CASSKVAENTGELFF
- | TRBJ1-2 | - | TRBV27 | TGTGCCAGCAGTTTGCGGGGGAGAAATGGCTACACCTTC | CASSLRGRNGYTF
- | TRBJ1-2 | once | TRBV27 | TGTGCCAGCAGTTTACGAGGGGCGGGGTATGGCTACACCTTC | CASSLRGAGYGYTF
- | TRBJ2-1 | - | TRBV7-3 | TGTGCCAGCAGCCCCTTGGGGACTGCCGCCTCCAATGGGCAGTTCTTC | CASSPLGTAASNGQFF
TRBD1 | TRBJ2-5 | once | TRBV5-1 | TGCGCCAGCAAACCGGGACAGCCGGGAGAGACCCAGTACTTC | CASKPGQPGETQYF
- | TRBJ1-5 | - | TRBV11-3 | TGTGCCAGCAGCGGGCGGGGTCTGCTAAGCAGCTGGCCCCAGCATTTT | CASSGRGLLSSWPQHF
- | TRBJ1-4 | - | TRBV2 | TGTGCCAGCAGACGACTGGATACACTTAATGAAAAACTGTTTTTT | CASRRLDTLNEKLFF
- | TRBJ1-4 | once | TRBV28 | TGTGCCAGCAGCCCCGGCTGGGGCAACGAAAAACTGTTTTTT | CASSPGWGNEKLFF
- | TRBJ2-7 | - | TRBV9 | TGTGCCAGCAGCGAGGGGGAGGGGTTTTGGGAACAGTACGAGCAGTACTTC | CASSEGEGFWEQYEQYF